This entry is about one T cell receptor (beta chain). Its antigen is undetermined. The source of the sample is a study of siplizumab effects on memory and regulatory T cells. Study results and caveats: With siplizumab, mappable alloreactive CD4+ clones averaged around 65% Treg-derived, versus 25% to 30% in controls. Naive T cells were seemingly more diverse than memory cells, and major contributions to the alloresponse seemed to be made by them.

Trimming removed 5 bases from V and 3 bases from J, with 11 bases in between. Germline values: CDR1 LNHDA, CDR2 SQIVND (reference sequence). The CDR3 spans 14 residues. Only in-frame clones appear in the TCRdb table, and some are missing; sequencing was by immunoSEQ multiplex PCR. This table has approximately 110,000 clones, about 93% appearing once. The TCR originated in a human donor in good health. The source material was CD4+ T cells sorted from blood. The rearrangement joins TRBV19 to TRBJ1-5; D may be TRBD1 (6 bases). The DNA for the CDR3 is TGTGCCAGTAGTCCCTGGGACAACAATCAGCCCCAGCATTTT. It is translated as CASSPWDNNQPQHF.